This T cell receptor (beta chain) was identified during a study of identical twins. Study-wide results and limits: Modeled out-of-frame TCR alpha sharing in monozygotic twins fell below observed levels. Cord blood beta clonotypes that were abundant carried fewer insertions, and memory repertoires showed no such trend.

Germline CDR1 and CDR2: MDHEN and SYDVKM. The CDR3 is 12 residues long. V lost 6 bases, J lost 1 base, and 4 bases lay in between. Remarks on this clonotype: No antigen is known for it.

MiXCR was run by TCRdb on the 5' RACE reads, yielding one entry per CDR3 protein. The table has some 1,600,000 distinct CDR3 sequences, about 32% seen once. Material for sequencing was cord blood. The clonotype was recovered from a newborn girl in good health. This chain joins TRBV28 and TRBJ1-5; the D is unclear. CDR3 nucleotides: TGTGCCAGCAGGACCAGCAATCAGCCCCAGCATTTT. Amino acids: CASRTSNQPQHF.